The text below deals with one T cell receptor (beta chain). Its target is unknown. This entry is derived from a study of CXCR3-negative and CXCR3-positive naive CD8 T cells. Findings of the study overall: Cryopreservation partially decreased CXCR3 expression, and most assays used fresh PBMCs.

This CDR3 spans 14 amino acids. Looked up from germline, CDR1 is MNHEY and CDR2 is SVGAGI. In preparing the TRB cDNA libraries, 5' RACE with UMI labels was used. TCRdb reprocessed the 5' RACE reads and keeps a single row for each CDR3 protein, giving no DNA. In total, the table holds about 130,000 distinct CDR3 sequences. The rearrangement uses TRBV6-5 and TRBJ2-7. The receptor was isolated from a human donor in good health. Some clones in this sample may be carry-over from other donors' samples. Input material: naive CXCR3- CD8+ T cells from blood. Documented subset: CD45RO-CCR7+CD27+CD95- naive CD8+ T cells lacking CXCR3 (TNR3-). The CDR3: CASSYADSSYEQYF.